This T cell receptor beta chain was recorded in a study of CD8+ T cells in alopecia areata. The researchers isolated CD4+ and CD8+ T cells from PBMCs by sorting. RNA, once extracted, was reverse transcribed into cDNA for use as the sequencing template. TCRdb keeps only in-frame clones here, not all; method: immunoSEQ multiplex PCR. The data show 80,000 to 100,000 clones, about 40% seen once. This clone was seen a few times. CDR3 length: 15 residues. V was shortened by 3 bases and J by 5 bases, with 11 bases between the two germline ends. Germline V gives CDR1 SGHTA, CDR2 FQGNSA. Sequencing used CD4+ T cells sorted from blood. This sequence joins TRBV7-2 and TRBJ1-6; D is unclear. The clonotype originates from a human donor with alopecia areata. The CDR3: CASSFVASNNSPLHF. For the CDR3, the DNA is TGTGCCAGCAGCTTCGTAGCCTCGAATAATTCACCCCTCCACTTT.